The 16 T cell receptor beta chains given below trace back to one sample, sequenced in a study of blood T cell repertoires in COVID-19. Generated by immunoSEQ multiplex PCR, the TCRdb table keeps only in-frame clones and is missing some. The table has approximately 210,000 clones, 65% to 85% seen once. Input material: peripheral blood. All receptors derive from a woman aged 45-65 years with acute or convalescent COVID-19.

This chain joins TRBV7-3 and TRBJ2-3; D unresolved. Trimming removed 2 bases from V and 0 bases from J, with 12 bases in between. The CDR3 runs to 16 residues. In germline, CDR1 is SGHTA, CDR2 FQGTGA. CDR3 sequence reads: CASSLFGGASTDTQYF. The DNA for the CDR3 is TGTGCCAGCAGCTTATTTGGCGGAGCAAGCACAGATACGCAGTATTTT.

This clone has more than one count but fewer than ten. The chain employs TRBV28 and TRBJ1-2; 10 nucleotides align to TRBD1. The CDR3 extends over 14 amino acids. Per the germline V gene, CDR1 is MDHEN and CDR2 is SYDVKM. The V and J ends lost 6 bases and 4 bases, in that order; junction bases with no gene match: 5. The DNA for the CDR3 is TGTGCCAGCAGCAGGGACAGGGGTATCTATGGCTACACCTTC. Protein product: CASSRDRGIYGYTF.

The CDR3 loop is CASSGLAGVLYYNEQFF. The CDR3 DNA follows: TGTGCCAGCAGTGGGCTAGCGGGAGTACTATACTACAATGAGCAGTTCTTC. This rearrangement joins TRBV2 to TRBJ2-1; 10 bases align to TRBD2. J lost 3 bases, V lost 4 bases, and 9 bases had no gene match. The CDR3 is 17 residues long. Per germline, CDR1 SNHLY and CDR2 FYNNEI.

The V call is TRBV5-1, the J call TRBJ2-7, with 8 nucleotides matching TRBD1. This CDR3 comprises 12 residues. Losses at the gene ends were 3 bases for V and 6 bases for J; bases not matched to a gene: 2. CDR1 and CDR2 from the germline V gene are SGHRS and YFSETQ. CDR3 in DNA: TGCGCCAGCAGCTGGGGACAGGCCGAGCAGTACTTC. The encoded protein is CASSWGQAEQYF.

J is TRBJ1-1 and V is TRBV7-9; perhaps TRBD1 as D (5 bases). V shed 5 bases and J shed 4 bases, with 11 bases lying between them. Germline V lookup: CDR1 SEHNR, CDR2 FQNEAQ (reference sequence). The CDR3 runs 13 residues. CDR3 nucleotide sequence: TGTGCCAGCAGCCCAGCAGGGTCCACTGAAGCTTTCTTT. It encodes CASSPAGSTEAFF.

The genes are TRBV5-1 and TRBJ2-3; D is perhaps TRBD2 (5 bases). This CDR3 spans 13 amino acids. Germline V gene sequence: CDR1 SGHRS, CDR2 YFSETQ. V lost 4 bases and J 4 bases, leaving 10 bases between the germline ends. The CDR3 DNA follows: TGCGCCAGCAGCGACGGACTGTCAGATACGCAGTATTTT. It yields the protein CASSDGLSDTQYF.

This rearrangement joins TRBV28 to TRBJ1-5; no clear D. Germline values: CDR1 MDHEN, CDR2 SYDVKM. This CDR3 is 12 amino acids long. Here the CDR3 DNA reads TGTTCCTCAAAGGAGAGCAATCAGCCCCAGCATTTT. It encodes CSSKESNQPQHF.

The table lists this clone with a few counts. This chain connects TRBV27 to TRBJ1-4; D gene unclear. The germline V and J ends were trimmed by 10 bases and 5 bases, with 17 bases remaining between them. The CDR3 is made up of 14 amino acids. The germline CDR1 and CDR2 sequences are MNHEY and SMNVEV (reference sequence). The CDR3 loop is CATSKGGRNEKLFF. CDR3 DNA: TGTGCCACGTCCAAAGGAGGGAGAAATGAAAAACTGTTTTTT.

Only a few counts were recorded for this clone. The V call is TRBV7-2, the J call TRBJ2-1; 12 nucleotides agree with TRBD2. Trimming took 4 bases from V and 7 from J; bases not matched to a gene: 5. This CDR3 comprises 15 residues. Germline CDR1 reads SGHTA; CDR2 reads FQGNSA. CDR3 nucleotide sequence: TGTGCCAGCAGCTGGACTAGCGGGGCCCTTAATGAGCAGTTCTTC. Amino acids: CASSWTSGALNEQFF.

This rearrangement joins TRBV24-1 to TRBJ2-2; perhaps TRBD1 as D (5 bases). This CDR3 region has 17 residues. V lost 7 bases and J lost 3, with 20 bases in between. CDR1 and CDR2 (germline): KGHDR, SFDVKD. The DNA for the CDR3 is TGTGCCACCAGCGATCCCCCGGCGGACACCGACACCGGGGAGCTGTTTTTT. It specifies CATSDPPADTDTGELFF.

This sequence joins TRBV5-5 and TRBJ2-3, with a weak D call TRBD2 (5 bases). The germline V gene encodes CDR1 SGHKS and CDR2 YYEKEE (reference sequence). V lost 1 base, J lost 6 bases, and 15 bases lay in between. The CDR3 length is 15 residues. The chain's CDR3 is CASSLMSFGEDTQYF. In DNA, the CDR3 is TGTGCCAGCAGCTTGATGTCTTTCGGGGAGGATACGCAGTATTTT. The full variable domain, its missing parts supplied by reference TRBV5-5 and TRBJ2-3, is DAGVTQSPTHLIKTRGQQVTLRCSPISGHKSVSWYQQVLGQGPQFIFQYYEKEERGRGNFPDRFSARQFPNYSSELNVNALLLGDSALYLCASSLMSFGEDTQYFGPGTRLTVL.

CDR3 nucleotides: TGCGCCAGCAGTTCCTCAGGGGCCGACAATCAGCCCCAGCATTTT. Translation: CASSSSGADNQPQHF. The genes are TRBV5-1 and TRBJ1-5; D possibly corresponds to TRBD1 (6 bases). V was pared by 5 bases and J by 3 bases, with 15 bases between. The germline gives CDR1 SGHRS, CDR2 YFSETQ. CDR3 length: 15 residues.

The CDR3 sequence is CASSIKGMNTEAFF. The CDR3 nucleotides read TGTGCCAGTAGTATAAAGGGGATGAACACTGAAGCTTTCTTT. The rearrangement joins TRBV19 to TRBJ1-1; a possible D gene is TRBD1 (5 bases). In germline, CDR1 is LNHDA, CDR2 SQIVND (reference sequence). Between the trimmed V and J ends, which lost 2 bases and 0 bases, there was a span of 7 bases. This CDR3 is 14 amino acids long.

This clone was detected a few times. V is TRBV5-1 and J is TRBJ1-1; TRBD1 matches 7 bases. The CDR3 sequence is 12 residues long. CDR1 and CDR2 (germline): SGHRS, YFSETQ. The ends lost 3 bases at V and 4 bases at J; junction bases unmatched: 0. In DNA form, the CDR3 reads TGCGCCAGCAGCTCAGGGGGCACTGAAGCTTTCTTT. Residues: CASSSGGTEAFF.

Here the CDR3 reads CASSQAGGWGQPQHF. CDR3 coding DNA: TGTGCCAGCAGCCAAGCTGGGGGGTGGGGTCAGCCCCAGCATTTT. J is TRBJ1-5 and V is TRBV3-1 (or the pseudogene TRBV3-2), with D perhaps matching TRBD1 (5 bases). The length of the CDR3 is 15 residues. V shed 1 base and J shed 6 bases, with 13 bases lying between them. Germline CDR1 is LGHDT and CDR2 is YNNKEL (reference sequence).

This rearrangement joins TRBV15 to TRBJ1-1, with D tentatively TRBD1 (5 bases). Trimming removed 0 bases at V and 5 bases at J, with 13 bases between. The CDR3 runs 15 residues. CDR1 LNHNV and CDR2 YYDKDF come from the germline V gene (reference sequence). The CDR3 sequence is CATSRDRGGRTEAFF. The CDR3 DNA is TGTGCCACCAGCAGAGATCGGGGGGGAAGGACTGAAGCTTTCTTT.